The 5 T cell receptor beta chains presented below share a single source sample, sequenced in a study of human T cells and chemical hapten exposure. A single record per CDR3 protein comes from TCRdb applying MiXCR to the RACE reads. The sample carries approximately 320,000 distinct CDR3 sequences, 5.5% recorded once. The time point was: pre-sensitization, week 0. Treatment specified: therapeutic diphenylcyclopropenone sensitization with weekly scalp DPC. The specimen was whole blood, collected in connection with sensitization to the hapten diphenylcyclopropenone (DPC). The receptors derive from a woman aged 18-30 years with alopecia areata. Some clones in this sample may be carry-over from other donors' samples.

At least ten counts were recorded for this clonotype. V is TRBV4-3 and J is TRBJ2-1; the D call may be TRBD1 or TRBD2 (6 bases each). The CDR3 sequence is 16 residues long. Trimming shortened V by 0 bases and J by 4 bases, and 13 bases separated the two germline ends. CDR1 LGHNA and CDR2 YSLEER come from the germline V gene. Here the CDR3 DNA reads TGCGCCAGCAGCCAAGATGAGGGGGGCGGGTACAATGAGCAGTTCTTC. This encodes CASSQDEGGGYNEQFF.

V is TRBV6-1 and J is TRBJ1-5; D gene ambiguous. This CDR3 region has 13 residues. V shed 6 bases and J shed 3 bases, with 9 bases lying between them. Germline values: CDR1 MNHNS, CDR2 SASEGT. In nucleotides, the CDR3 is TGTGCCAGCAGCGGAGAATACAATCAGCCCCAGCATTTT. It yields the protein CASSGEYNQPQHF.

This clonotype was counted only a few times. The chain is built from TRBV20-1 and TRBJ2-7, with D tentatively TRBD2 (5 bases). The CDR3 contains 11 residues. CDR1 is DFQATT, CDR2 SNEGSKA, per germline (reference sequence). V was clipped by 5 bases and J by 13 bases, with 18 bases between them. The CDR3 region is CSAGSAGSLYF. The CDR3, as DNA: TGCAGTGCTGGTAGCGCCGGCTCCCTTTACTTC.

The sample holds a few counts of this clonotype. The chain employs TRBV6-2 or TRBV6-3 and TRBJ2-1, with a tentative D call TRBD2 (5 bases). The CDR3 runs to 13 residues. Germline CDR1 MNHEY, CDR2 SVGEGT. Trimming took 10 bases from V and 0 from J, leaving 10 bases between them. The CDR3 DNA follows: TGTGCCACCTGGAGGAGCTCCTACAATGAGCAGTTCTTC. Amino acid sequence: CATWRSSYNEQFF.

The chain has TRBV4-1 and TRBJ2-3; D perhaps matches TRBD1 (6 bases). V was pared by 4 bases and J by 4 bases, with 12 bases between. The CDR3 sequence is 14 residues long. The V gene's germline CDR1 is MGHRA and CDR2 YSYEKL. CDR3 amino acids: CASSLGQSPDTQYF. The CDR3 DNA is TGCGCCAGCAGCCTAGGACAGTCCCCAGATACGCAGTATTTT.